The rows below give T cell receptor beta chains drawn from one sample of a study of cytomegalovirus exposure and HLA in healthy donors. This table comes from immunoSEQ multiplex PCR, and its TCRdb copy is limited to in-frame clones, with some not included. The repertoire has around 150,000 clones, 50% to 75% of them found once; the top ten carry roughly 7%. Sequenced sample: PBMCs. The receptors derive from a woman aged 60-70 years in good health and CMV-seropositive. The CDR3 runs from the conserved cysteine through the conserved F or W. D genes are given only for firm matches. Only some rows state a clone size, as once, few, many or a class for expanded clones.

D gene	clone size	V gene	J gene	CDR3 protein	CDR3 DNA
-	-	TRBV4-1	TRBJ2-1	CASSQDPTSQTYNEQFF	TGCGCCAGCAGCCAAGATCCGACTAGTCAAACGTACAATGAGCAGTTCTTC
-	-	TRBV28	TRBJ1-2	CASSSIRDPTQAYYGYTF	TGTGCCAGCAGTTCCATTCGCGACCCAACCCAAGCGTACTATGGCTACACCTTC
TRBD1	-	TRBV19	TRBJ1-1	CASGTYRGRNTEAFF	TGTGCCAGCGGAACGTACAGGGGGAGGAACACTGAAGCTTTCTTT
TRBD1	once	TRBV5-1	TRBJ2-1	CASSKQTGGNEQFF	TGCGCCAGCAGCAAACAGACAGGGGGCAATGAGCAGTTCTTC
TRBD1	-	TRBV9	TRBJ1-2	CASNQRGQGNYGYTF	TGTGCCAGCAACCAACGGGGACAGGGAAACTATGGCTACACCTTC
-	once	TRBV4-1	TRBJ1-1	CASSHSRGSTEAFF	TGCGCCAGCAGCCATAGTAGGGGATCCACTGAAGCTTTCTTT
TRBD1	-	TRBV5-1	TRBJ2-7	CASSLSSTGLSYEQYF	TGCGCCAGCAGCTTGAGTTCGACAGGGCTATCCTACGAGCAGTACTTC
TRBD1	-	TRBV2	TRBJ2-5	CASRIRQGVQETQYF	TGTGCCAGCAGGATAAGACAGGGGGTGCAAGAGACCCAGTACTTC
TRBD2	-	TRBV5-6	TRBJ2-7	CASETGLLGGEQYF	TGTGCCAGCGAAACCGGCTTGTTGGGAGGGGAGCAGTACTTC
TRBD1	-	TRBV10-3	TRBJ2-7	CAISAQTGGLDEQYF	TGTGCCATCAGTGCGCAGACAGGGGGCTTGGACGAGCAGTACTTC
TRBD1	-	TRBV18	TRBJ1-2	CASQKDRAQSGYTF	TGTGCCAGCCAGAAAGACAGGGCCCAAAGTGGCTACACCTTC
-	-	TRBV28	TRBJ2-1	CASSFGGSGVYEQFF	TGTGCCAGCAGTTTCGGAGGGTCTGGGGTTTACGAGCAGTTCTTC
-	-	TRBV15	TRBJ1-5	CATSRGRQEIINQPQHF	TGTGCCACCAGCAGAGGGAGACAGGAAATAATCAATCAGCCCCAGCATTTT
-	-	TRBV5-1	TRBJ2-3	CASSLYGREGTDTQYF	TGCGCCAGCAGCTTGTATGGCAGGGAGGGCACAGATACGCAGTATTTT
-	-	TRBV18	TRBJ2-2	CASSPAGYAPNTGELFF	TGTGCCAGCTCACCAGCGGGGTACGCACCGAACACCGGGGAGCTGTTTTTT
-	-	TRBV28	TRBJ2-5	CASSFGASETQYF	TGTGCCAGCAGTTTTGGGGCGAGCGAGACCCAGTACTTC
-	-	TRBV19	TRBJ2-2	CASSIIANTGELFF	TGTGCCAGTAGTATAATCGCGAACACCGGGGAGCTGTTTTTT
-	-	TRBV5-5	TRBJ1-5	CASSLGSQGVSSNQPQHF	TGTGCCAGCAGCTTGGGATCACAGGGAGTCTCTAGCAATCAGCCCCAGCATTTT
-	-	TRBV27	TRBJ1-1	CASSSLGGTLNTEAFF	TGTGCCAGCAGTTCTCTCGGGGGGACTTTGAACACTGAAGCTTTCTTT
TRBD1	-	TRBV9	TRBJ1-2	CASSVAGGPSYGYTF	TGTGCCAGCAGCGTAGCAGGGGGGCCTAGCTATGGCTACACCTTC
TRBD2	few	TRBV19	TRBJ2-6	CASSRTSGTGANVLTF	TGTGCCAGTAGTAGGACTAGCGGGACAGGGGCCAACGTCCTGACTTTC
TRBD2	-	TRBV7-8	TRBJ2-3	CASSPTSGRAATDTQYF	TGTGCCAGCAGCCCTACTAGCGGGAGGGCCGCGACAGATACGCAGTATTTT
-	-	TRBV7-3	TRBJ2-5	CASSLTAGQETQYF	TGTGCCAGCAGCTTAACGGCAGGGCAAGAGACCCAGTACTTC
TRBD2	-	TRBV11-3	TRBJ2-1	CASSLGASGRDNEQFF	TGTGCCAGCAGCTTAGGGGCTAGCGGGAGGGACAATGAGCAGTTCTTC
TRBD1	-	TRBV5-1	TRBJ1-1	CASSSTGGYISMDTEAFF	TGCGCCAGCAGCTCTACAGGGGGGTACATTTCCATGGACACTGAAGCTTTCTTT
TRBD1	once	TRBV10-3	TRBJ1-1	CAATQGPYTEAFF	TGTGCCGCTACACAGGGGCCCTACACTGAAGCTTTCTTT
TRBD1	-	TRBV7-3	TRBJ2-5	CASSFTGTAQETQYF	TGTGCCAGCAGCTTCACCGGGACAGCTCAAGAGACCCAGTACTTC
TRBD1	-	TRBV6-1	TRBJ1-2	CASSVQGAKDYGYTF	TGTGCCAGCAGTGTGCAGGGGGCGAAAGACTATGGCTACACCTTC
TRBD2	-	TRBV5-6	TRBJ2-3	CASSLVVLAGDTQYF	TGTGCCAGCAGCTTGGTAGTCCTAGCGGGGGATACGCAGTATTTT
-	few	TRBV6-6	TRBJ2-3	CASSHTDTQYF	TGTGCCAGCAGTCACACAGATACGCAGTATTTT
TRBD1	-	TRBV6-5	TRBJ2-7	CASSAHRGLEQYF	TGTGCCAGCAGTGCTCACAGGGGGCTCGAGCAGTACTTC
-	-	TRBV2	TRBJ1-1	CASIPGLPPGTEAFF	TGTGCCAGCATTCCGGGTTTACCCCCCGGCACTGAAGCTTTCTTT
TRBD1	-	TRBV29-1	TRBJ2-7	CSVLLQGAIDEQYF	TGCAGCGTTTTATTACAGGGGGCGATCGACGAGCAGTACTTC
TRBD1	few	TRBV5-1	TRBJ1-1	CASSLDAGGTEAFF	TGCGCCAGCAGCTTGGACGCAGGGGGCACTGAAGCTTTCTTT
-	few	TRBV12-5	TRBJ2-1	CASGLVPDGRSSYNEQFF	TGTGCTAGTGGTTTGGTACCCGACGGGAGAAGCTCCTACAATGAGCAGTTCTTC
-	-	TRBV30	TRBJ2-7	CAWSRGSYEQYF	TGTGCCTGGAGTAGGGGGTCCTACGAGCAGTACTTC
TRBD2	few	TRBV7-2	TRBJ2-7	CASRSAGGPGKYF	TGTGCCAGCAGATCAGCGGGAGGGCCGGGTAAGTACTTC
TRBD2	-	TRBV9	TRBJ2-3	CASSVWASGGADTQYF	TGTGCCAGCAGCGTATGGGCTAGCGGGGGGGCAGACACGCAGTATTTT
-	-	TRBV15	TRBJ1-1	CATSSGAWLAEAFF	TGTGCCACCAGCAGTGGGGCCTGGTTAGCTGAAGCTTTCTTT
-	-	TRBV2	TRBJ2-4	CASSLQKLDIQYF	TGTGCCAGCAGCCTACAGAAGTTGGACATTCAGTACTTC